Listed here are 24 T cell receptor beta chains from one sample, sequenced in a study of blood T cells in healthy people across ages (dated by TCRdb to the mid-2010s). The library was built by means of 5' RACE. The instrument given in TCRdb is Illumina HiSeq 2500. The second PCR ran for roughly 6 to 11 cycles and used a J-beta primer mix along with a sample-barcoded 5' primer. The public reads were run again by TCRdb, first through fastp at Q25 and then through MiXCR, and only productive beta chains were kept. Rows matching on CDR3 protein sequence are summarized as one entry with the most common DNA and genes. A total of hundreds of thousands of distinct CDR3 sequences appear in this sample, roughly 30% of them only once. Jointly, the top ten make up 15% to 18% of the sample. Sequenced: blood. These receptors were obtained from a woman of 80 years or more in good health.

This clonotype has a handful of counts. The chain has TRBV2 and TRBJ1-5, with D unclear. The CDR3 totals 13 residues. Germline CDR1 and CDR2: SNHLY and FYNNEI. The germline V and J ends were trimmed by 4 bases and 3 bases, with 7 bases remaining between them. In DNA, the CDR3 is TGTGCCAGCAGTGCCCGGGTCAATCAGCCCCAGCATTTT. Its translation is CASSARVNQPQHF.

This clonotype was observed many times. This chain connects TRBV5-1 to TRBJ1-2, with 7 bases that match TRBD1. CDR3 length: 15 residues. Germline-derived CDR1 and CDR2 are SGHRS and YFSETQ. V lost 2 bases, J lost 6 bases, and 10 bases stayed unmatched. The CDR3 coding sequence is TGCGCCAGCAGCTTCTTATTGACAGGGTTCAATGGCTACACCTTC. This encodes CASSFLLTGFNGYTF.

This clonotype showed up just once. The CDR3 DNA is TGCAGTGCTAGAGTCCCGGGACTAGCGGGGGGTACTACTAGCACAGATACGCAGTATTTT. Its translation is CSARVPGLAGGTTSTDTQYF. This chain links TRBV20-1 with TRBJ2-3; 15 positions agree with TRBD2. The CDR3 length is 20 residues. Trimming at V came to 1 base and at J to 0 bases, leaving 11 bases not matched to a gene. Germline-derived CDR1 and CDR2 are DFQATT and SNEGSKA (reference sequence).

In regard to this clonotype: A read error may explain this, as a much larger clone is one base away. J is TRBJ2-3 and V is TRBV6-2 or TRBV6-3; D is perhaps TRBD1 or TRBD2 (5 bases each). Per germline, CDR1 MNHEY and CDR2 SVGEGT. This CDR3 spans 18 amino acids. Trimming removed 0 bases at V and 1 base at J, with 17 bases between. CDR3 DNA sequence: TGTGCCAGCAGTTACTCGTTCTCGGGACCAAGCGGCACAGATACGCAGTATTTT. Protein product: CASSYSFSGPSGTDTQYF.

This clonotype was counted between two and nine times. A much larger clone sits a single nucleotide away, making a read error possible. The chain employs TRBV29-1 and TRBJ2-5; D unresolved. CDR3 length: 11 amino acids. Germline CDR1 reads SQVTM; CDR2 reads ANQGSEA. V was trimmed by 8 bases and J by 4 bases, leaving 11 bases between them. CDR3 sequence reads: CSSRTRETQYF. The DNA for the CDR3 is TGCAGCTCACGTACCCGAGAGACCCAGTACTTC.

The chain employs TRBV20-1 and TRBJ1-3; maybe TRBD1 (6 bases). The V gene lost 4 bases and the J gene lost 4 bases, with 11 bases spanning the gap. The CDR3 loop spans 13 amino acids. The germline gives CDR1 DFQATT, CDR2 SNEGSKA (reference sequence). The CDR3 loop reads CSAKGGRGNTIYF. DNA for the CDR3: TGCAGTGCTAAGGGGGGGCGCGGAAACACCATATATTTT.

This clonotype was seen only once. This may stem from a read error, because a much larger clone lies one nucleotide away. This chain connects TRBV6-2 or TRBV6-3 to TRBJ1-2; TRBD1 agrees at 7 bases. CDR1 and CDR2 (germline): MNHEY, SVGEGT. The CDR3 has 14 residues. In DNA form, the CDR3 reads TGTGTCAGCAGCCACGACAGGGCCAACTATGGCTACACCTTC. Its protein product is CVSSHDRANYGYTF.

In its sample, this clonotype was seen many times. This chain connects TRBV5-1 to TRBJ2-4; D may be TRBD1 (6 bases). CDR3 size: 15 residues. Germline V gives CDR1 SGHRS, CDR2 YFSETQ. Trimming pared 4 bases from V and 3 bases from J, leaving 14 bases between. The CDR3 is CASSGGREGKNIQYF. The CDR3 nucleotides read TGCGCCAGCAGCGGGGGCCGAGAAGGCAAAAACATTCAGTACTTC. Full variable domain (outside the CDR3, taken from reference TRBV5-1 and TRBJ2-4): KAGVTQTPRYLIKTRGQQVTLSCSPISGHRSVSWYQQTPGQGLQFLFEYFSETQRNKGNFPGRFSGRQFSNSRSEMNVSTLELGDSALYLCASSGGREGKNIQYFGAGTRLSVL.

In regard to this clonotype: A much larger clone sits a single nucleotide away, making a read error possible. This chain links TRBV6-1 with TRBJ2-5; maybe TRBD2 (7 bases). This CDR3 region has 15 residues. V lost 2 bases to trimming and J lost 4 bases, with 14 bases between them. Looked up from germline, CDR1 is MNHNS and CDR2 is SASEGT. In DNA form, the CDR3 reads TGTGCCAGCAGTGAATTCGGGGGGCGCGTAGAGACCCAGTACTTC. It specifies CASSEFGGRVETQYF.

This clonotype occurred many times. This sequence joins TRBV7-2 and TRBJ1-6; TRBD1 might be the D (5 bases). V lost 3 bases to trimming and J lost 7 bases, with 10 bases between them. The CDR3 length is 14 residues. Germline assignment: CDR1 SGHTA and CDR2 FQGNSA. CDR3 amino acids: CASSLTVGNSPLHF. As DNA, the CDR3 is TGTGCCAGCAGCTTGACAGTAGGCAATTCACCCCTCCACTTT.

This clonotype was picked up one time. This chain uses TRBV7-2 with TRBJ2-7; possibly TRBD1 for D (6 bases). The V end was cut by 4 bases, the J end by 3 bases, with 16 bases between. Germline assignment: CDR1 SGHTA and CDR2 FQGNSA. CDR3 length equals 15 residues. CDR3 region: CASSYFGDTIYEQYF. As DNA, the CDR3 is TGTGCCAGCAGCTACTTTGGGGACACAATCTACGAGCAGTACTTC.

This clonotype appeared a few times. This chain joins TRBV25-1 and TRBJ1-2; no definite D call. Germline assignment: CDR1 MGHDK and CDR2 SYGVNS. Trimming cost V 2 bases and J 8 bases, with 12 bases left between them. There are 13 residues in the CDR3. The CDR3 protein is CASSEGLVGGYTF. CDR3 coding DNA: TGTGCCAGCAGTGAAGGATTAGTGGGGGGCTACACCTTC.

J is TRBJ1-2 and V is TRBV20-1; D may be TRBD1 (6 bases). CDR1 and CDR2 from the germline V gene are DFQATT and SNEGSKA (reference sequence). The CDR3 loop spans 14 amino acids. V gave up 3 bases and J gave up 2 bases, with 13 bases separating them. The CDR3 region is CSARARGSNYGYTF. The CDR3 DNA reads TGCAGTGCTAGGGCCAGGGGCTCGAACTATGGCTACACCTTC.

This clonotype occurred a few times. A much larger clone sits a single nucleotide away, making a read error possible. This chain connects TRBV30 to TRBJ2-3; D is uncertain. The CDR3 covers 12 residues. Deletions cut 5 bases from V and 2 bases from J, with 8 bases between. The germline gives CDR1 GTSNPN, CDR2 SVGIG (reference sequence). The CDR3 DNA reads TGTGCCTGGGTAGCAGCCACAGATACGCAGTATTTT. This codes for CAWVAATDTQYF.

This clonotype occurred a few times. The chain couples TRBV6-1 to TRBJ1-1; 7 positions agree with TRBD1. The germline gives CDR1 MNHNS, CDR2 SASEGT. The CDR3 has 14 residues. The trim removed 7 bases at V and 6 bases at J, leaving 11 bases unmatched. Written as DNA, the CDR3 is TGTGCCAGCAAACGACAGGGTTCGTCTCCTGAAGCTTTCTTT. This translates into CASKRQGSSPEAFF.

The chain uses TRBV9 and TRBJ2-5, with 9 bases lining up with TRBD2. The trim removed 1 base at V and 0 bases at J, leaving 10 bases unmatched. Germline CDR1 reads SGDLS; CDR2 reads YYNGEE. The CDR3 is 18 residues long. CDR3 loop: CASSVRGGGVENQETQYF. The CDR3 bases are TGTGCCAGCAGCGTACGGGGCGGGGGGGTAGAGAACCAAGAGACCCAGTACTTC.

This clonotype was seen only a few times. V usage is TRBV5-1 and J usage is TRBJ1-1; a weak D match, TRBD1 (5 bases). The V gene lost 4 bases and the J gene lost 7 bases, with 17 bases spanning the gap. The germline CDR1 and CDR2 sequences are SGHRS and YFSETQ. CDR3 size: 14 residues. DNA of the CDR3: TGCGCCAGCAGCCTTGCCAGGGAGCAAGGTGAAGCTTTCTTT. Amino acid sequence: CASSLAREQGEAFF.

This clonotype has ten or more counts. The chain is built from TRBV7-6 and TRBJ2-5, with TRBD2 matching over 12 bases. The germline CDR1 and CDR2 sequences are SGHVS and FNYEAQ. The J segment lost 9 bases and the V segment lost 1 base, leaving 15 bases of the junction unmatched. The CDR3 contains 18 residues. The CDR3 reads CASSLDPSGGATVEAQYF. In DNA form, the CDR3 reads TGTGCCAGCAGCTTAGACCCTAGCGGGGGGGCGACGGTTGAGGCCCAGTACTTC. The variable domain in full, with the rest retrieved from reference TRBV7-6 and TRBJ2-5, is GAGVSQSPRYKVTKRGQDVALRCDPISGHVSLYWYRQALGQGPEFLTYFNYEAQQDKSGLPNDRFSAERPEGSISTLTIQRTEQRDSAMYRCASSLDPSGGATVEAQYFGPGTRLLVL.

This clonotype has at least ten counts. The chain's CDR3 is CASSLDRLSNYGYTF. Here the CDR3 DNA reads TGTGCCAGCAGCCTTGACAGGTTATCTAACTATGGCTACACCTTC. The chain recombines TRBV6-6 with TRBJ1-2; TRBD1 might be the D (6 bases). Germline CDR1 and CDR2: MNHNY and SVGAGI (reference sequence). CDR3 length: 15 amino acids. The V end lost 6 bases, the J end lost 0 bases, and 14 bases lay between the germline ends.

This clonotype was detected a few times. V gene TRBV9 combines with J gene TRBJ1-4; D is possibly TRBD1 (6 bases). V lost 3 bases and J 7 bases, leaving 13 bases between the germline ends. This CDR3 spans 14 amino acids. CDR1 SGDLS and CDR2 YYNGEE come from the germline V gene. CDR3 nucleotides: TGTGCCAGCAGCGGCGCCGGGACAAGTGAAAAACTGTTTTTT. Residues: CASSGAGTSEKLFF.

This clonotype occurred many times. The DNA of the CDR3 is TGTGCCAGCAGCGTAGGGCAGGGGTCCGCCTACGAGCAGTACTTC. Translated, it gives CASSVGQGSAYEQYF. V usage is TRBV9 and J usage is TRBJ2-7, with D perhaps matching TRBD1 (6 bases). CDR3 size: 15 residues. V shed 0 bases and J shed 2 bases, with 12 bases lying between them. In germline, CDR1 is SGDLS, CDR2 YYNGEE. The entire variable domain, with the rest obtained from reference TRBV9 and TRBJ2-7, is as follows: DSGVTQTPKHLITATGQRVTLRCSPRSGDLSVYWYQQSLDQGLQFLIQYYNGEERAKGNILERFSAQQFPDLHSELNLSSLELGDSALYFCASSVGQGSAYEQYFGPGTRLTVT.

Concerning this clonotype: This may come from a read error, since a much larger clone is one base off. This chain joins TRBV6-6 and TRBJ1-2; tentatively, D is TRBD1 (5 bases). Germline V gene lookup returns CDR1 MNHNY and CDR2 SVGAGI (reference sequence). The CDR3 contains 16 residues. Here the CDR3 reads CACRAGTPGGNYGYTF. DNA for the CDR3: TGTGCCTGCAGAGCTGGGACCCCCGGAGGGAACTATGGCTACACCTTC.

At least ten counts were recorded for this clonotype. V gene TRBV7-9 combines with J gene TRBJ2-5; 9 bases fit TRBD2. The V and J ends lost 2 bases and 5 bases, in that order; junction bases with no gene match: 9. Germline V CDR1 and CDR2: SEHNR, FQNEAQ (reference sequence). This CDR3 is built from 16 residues. The CDR3 DNA reads as TGTGCCAGCAGCTTATCCGGCGGGGGGGCCGGGGAGACCCAGTACTTC. It specifies CASSLSGGGAGETQYF.

This clonotype was seen more than once but under ten times. This chain connects TRBV12-5 to TRBJ2-3, with 9 bases aligning to TRBD1. Germline-derived CDR1 and CDR2 are LGHNT and FRNRAP. The J segment lost 1 base and the V segment lost 4 bases, leaving 3 bases of the junction unmatched. The CDR3 contains 15 residues. The CDR3 region is CASGSGTGRTDTQYF. CDR3 nucleotides: TGTGCTAGTGGTTCCGGGACAGGGCGCACAGATACGCAGTATTTT.